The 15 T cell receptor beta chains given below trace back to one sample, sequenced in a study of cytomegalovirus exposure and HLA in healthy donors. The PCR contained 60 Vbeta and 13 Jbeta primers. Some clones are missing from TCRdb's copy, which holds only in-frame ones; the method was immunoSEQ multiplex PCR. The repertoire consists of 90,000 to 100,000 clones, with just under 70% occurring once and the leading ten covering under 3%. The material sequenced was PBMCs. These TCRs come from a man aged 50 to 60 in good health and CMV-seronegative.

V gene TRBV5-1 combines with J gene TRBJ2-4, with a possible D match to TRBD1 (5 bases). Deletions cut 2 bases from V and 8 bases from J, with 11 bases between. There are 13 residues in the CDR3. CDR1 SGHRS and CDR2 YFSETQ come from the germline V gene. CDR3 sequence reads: CASSFQGGDIQYF. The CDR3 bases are TGCGCCAGCAGCTTTCAGGGTGGAGACATTCAGTACTTC.

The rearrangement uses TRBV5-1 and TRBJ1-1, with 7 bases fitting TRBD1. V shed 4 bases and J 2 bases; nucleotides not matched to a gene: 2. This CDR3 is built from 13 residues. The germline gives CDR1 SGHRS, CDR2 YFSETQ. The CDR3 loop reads CASSTGVNTEAFF. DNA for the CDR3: TGCGCCAGCAGCACAGGGGTTAACACTGAAGCTTTCTTT.

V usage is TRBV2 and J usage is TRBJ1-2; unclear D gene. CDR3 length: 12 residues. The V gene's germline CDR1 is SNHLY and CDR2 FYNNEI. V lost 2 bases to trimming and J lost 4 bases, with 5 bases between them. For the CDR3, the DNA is TGTGCCAGCAGTGAAAACGGCTATGGCTACACCTTC. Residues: CASSENGYGYTF.

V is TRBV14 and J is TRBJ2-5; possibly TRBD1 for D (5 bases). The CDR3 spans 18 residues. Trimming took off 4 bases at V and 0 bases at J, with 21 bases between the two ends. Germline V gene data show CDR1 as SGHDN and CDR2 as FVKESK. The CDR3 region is CASSRDLGWGANQETQYF. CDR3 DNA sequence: TGTGCCAGCAGCCGAGACCTGGGTTGGGGCGCGAACCAAGAGACCCAGTACTTC.

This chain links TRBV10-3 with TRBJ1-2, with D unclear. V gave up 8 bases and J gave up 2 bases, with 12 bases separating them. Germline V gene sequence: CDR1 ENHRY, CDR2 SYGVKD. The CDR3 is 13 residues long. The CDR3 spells CAIGEDPNYGYTF. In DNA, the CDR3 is TGTGCCATCGGAGAAGACCCAAACTATGGCTACACCTTC.

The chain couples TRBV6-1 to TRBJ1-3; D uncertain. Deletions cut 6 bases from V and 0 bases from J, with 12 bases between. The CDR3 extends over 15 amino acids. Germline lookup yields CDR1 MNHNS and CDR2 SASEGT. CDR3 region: CASSPIPSSGNTIYF. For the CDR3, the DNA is TGTGCCAGCAGCCCAATTCCCAGCTCTGGAAACACCATATATTTT.

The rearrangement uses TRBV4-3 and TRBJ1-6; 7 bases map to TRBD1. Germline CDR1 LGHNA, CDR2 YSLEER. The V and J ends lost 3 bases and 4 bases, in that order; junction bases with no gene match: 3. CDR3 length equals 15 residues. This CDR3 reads CASSQQTGYNSPLHF. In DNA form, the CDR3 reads TGCGCCAGCAGCCAGCAGACAGGGTATAATTCACCCCTCCACTTT.

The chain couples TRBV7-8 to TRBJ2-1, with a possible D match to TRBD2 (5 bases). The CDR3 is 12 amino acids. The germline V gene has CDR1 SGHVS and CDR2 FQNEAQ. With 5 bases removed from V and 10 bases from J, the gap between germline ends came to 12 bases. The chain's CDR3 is CASSLGVVEQFF. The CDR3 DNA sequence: TGTGCCAGCAGCCTCGGGGTCGTCGAGCAGTTCTTC.

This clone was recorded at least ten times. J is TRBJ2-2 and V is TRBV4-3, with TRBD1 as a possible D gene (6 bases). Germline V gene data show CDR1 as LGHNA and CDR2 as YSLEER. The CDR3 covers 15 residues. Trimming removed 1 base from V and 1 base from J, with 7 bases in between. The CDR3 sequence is CASSQGQENTGELFF. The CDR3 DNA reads TGCGCCAGCAGCCAAGGACAGGAGAACACCGGGGAGCTGTTTTTT.

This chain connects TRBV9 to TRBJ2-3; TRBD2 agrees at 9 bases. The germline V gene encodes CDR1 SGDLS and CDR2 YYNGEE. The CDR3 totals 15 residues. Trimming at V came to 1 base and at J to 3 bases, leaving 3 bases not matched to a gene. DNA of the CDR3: TGTGCCAGCAGCGTATACAGCGGGAGGACAGATACGCAGTATTTT. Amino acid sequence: CASSVYSGRTDTQYF.

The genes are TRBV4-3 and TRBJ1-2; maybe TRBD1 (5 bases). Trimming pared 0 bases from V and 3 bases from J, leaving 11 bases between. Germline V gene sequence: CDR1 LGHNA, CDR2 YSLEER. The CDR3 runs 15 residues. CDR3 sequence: CASSQDSGGYYGYTF. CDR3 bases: TGCGCCAGCAGCCAAGATTCCGGGGGGTACTATGGCTACACCTTC.

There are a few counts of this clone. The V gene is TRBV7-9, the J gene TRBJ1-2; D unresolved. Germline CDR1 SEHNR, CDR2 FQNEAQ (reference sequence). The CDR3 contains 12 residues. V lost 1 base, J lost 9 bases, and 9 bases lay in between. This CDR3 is CASSLERSSYTF. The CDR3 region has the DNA TGTGCCAGCAGCTTAGAGAGAAGTAGCTACACCTTC.

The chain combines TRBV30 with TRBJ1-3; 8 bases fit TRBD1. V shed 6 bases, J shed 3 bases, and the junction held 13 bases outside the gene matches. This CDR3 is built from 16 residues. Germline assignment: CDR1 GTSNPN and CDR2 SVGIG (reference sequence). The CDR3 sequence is CACSSRQGIYGNTIYF. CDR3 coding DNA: TGTGCCTGCTCATCCCGACAGGGGATTTATGGAAACACCATATATTTT.

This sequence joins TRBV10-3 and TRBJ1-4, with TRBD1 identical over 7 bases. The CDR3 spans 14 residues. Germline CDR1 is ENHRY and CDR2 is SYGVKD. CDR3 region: CAARGQGSQEKLFF. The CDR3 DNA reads TGTGCGGCGAGGGGGCAGGGGTCACAGGAAAAACTGTTTTTT.

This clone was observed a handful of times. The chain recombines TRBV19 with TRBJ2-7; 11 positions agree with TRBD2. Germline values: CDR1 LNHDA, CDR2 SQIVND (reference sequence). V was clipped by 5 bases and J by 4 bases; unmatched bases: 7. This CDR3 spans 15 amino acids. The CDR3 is CASSFQLAGAYEQYF. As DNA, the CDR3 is TGTGCCAGTAGTTTTCAACTAGCGGGGGCTTACGAGCAGTACTTC.